This T cell receptor (beta chain) was observed in a study of cytotoxic CD8 clonotypes in ibrutinib-treated CLL. Study overall: On average, each sample had approximately 250,000 productive templates and tens of thousands of productive rearrangements.

Overall study findings and caveats: Elevated clonality accompanied ibrutinib response, with a return toward baseline values at progression. The study found baseline clonality above age-matched healthy donors, tracking circulating CD8+ T-cell counts. The study sampled sustained-remission and progressing patients at different times.

Per germline, CDR1 LNHDA and CDR2 SQIVND (reference sequence). V lost 5 bases and J lost 1, with 6 bases in between. The CDR3 spans 12 residues. TCRdb's copy holds only in-frame clones and misses some; the assay was immunoSEQ multiplex PCR. The sample consists of 20,000 to 30,000 clones, 70% to 75% of them appearing once. Worth noting for this clone: Antigen specificity is unknown.

The sample in question was PBMCs, obtained after 12 months of ibrutinib treatment. This chain uses TRBV19 with TRBJ2-7; D unresolved. The sequence derives from a human donor with chronic lymphocytic leukemia. The DNA for the CDR3 is TGTGCCAGTAGTGCCCCTTCCTACGAGCAGTACTTC. The encoded protein is CASSAPSYEQYF.